This T cell receptor (beta chain) came from a study of blood T cell repertoires in COVID-19. About the study: Acute and convalescent COVID-19 specimens originated in the United States, Italy and Spain. PBMCs, B-cell-depleted T cells, or T cells were the source of the cDNA or gDNA that made up the material.

The CDR3 is 14 residues long. The germline V gene encodes CDR1 SGHRS and CDR2 YFSETQ. Trimming stripped 4 bases from V and 2 bases from J, with 12 bases between. Per the original data handling: Nucleated cell number was recorded as an estimate derived from reference gene primer amplification. The assay was immunoSEQ multiplex PCR, and TCRdb's table has in-frame clones only and misses some. From that table come the V and J calls and clone size; the DNA was used to work out D and trimming. In the table there are 60,000 or so clones, just over 85% of which are singletons. The sample comprised peripheral blood. V and J are TRBV5-1 and TRBJ1-2; the D is unclear. The origin of this receptor is a man aged 60 to 75 with acute or convalescent COVID-19. This CDR3 is CASSITVENYGYTF. DNA for the CDR3: TGCGCCAGCAGCATTACAGTAGAGAACTATGGCTACACCTTC.